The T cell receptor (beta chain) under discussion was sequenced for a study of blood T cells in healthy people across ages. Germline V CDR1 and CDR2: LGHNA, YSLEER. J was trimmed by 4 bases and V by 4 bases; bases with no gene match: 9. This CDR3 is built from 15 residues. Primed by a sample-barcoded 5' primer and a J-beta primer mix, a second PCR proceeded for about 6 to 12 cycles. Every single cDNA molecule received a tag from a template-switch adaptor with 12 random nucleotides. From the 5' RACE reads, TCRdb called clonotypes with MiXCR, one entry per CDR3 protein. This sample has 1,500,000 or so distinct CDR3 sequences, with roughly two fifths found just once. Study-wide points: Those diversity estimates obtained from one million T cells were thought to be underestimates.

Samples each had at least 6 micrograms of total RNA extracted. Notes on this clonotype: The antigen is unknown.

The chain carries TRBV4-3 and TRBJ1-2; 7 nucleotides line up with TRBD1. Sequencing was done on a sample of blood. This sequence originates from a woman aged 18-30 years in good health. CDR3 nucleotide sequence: TGCGCCAGCAGCCCTTCTAAAGGGGGCCCCTATGGCTACACCTTC. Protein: CASSPSKGGPYGYTF.